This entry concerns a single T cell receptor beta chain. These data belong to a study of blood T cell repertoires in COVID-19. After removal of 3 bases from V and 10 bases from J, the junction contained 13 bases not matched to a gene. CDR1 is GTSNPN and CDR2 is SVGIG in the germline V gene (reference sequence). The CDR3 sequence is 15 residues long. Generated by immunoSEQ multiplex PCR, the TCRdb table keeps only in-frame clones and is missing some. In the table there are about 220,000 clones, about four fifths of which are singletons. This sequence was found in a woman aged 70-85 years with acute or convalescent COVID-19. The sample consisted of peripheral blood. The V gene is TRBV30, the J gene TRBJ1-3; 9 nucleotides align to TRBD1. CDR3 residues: CAWSHSPGTGTTIYF. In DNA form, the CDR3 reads TGTGCCTGGAGCCACAGTCCCGGGACAGGGACTACCATATATTTT. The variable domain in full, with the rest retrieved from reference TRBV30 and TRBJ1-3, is SQTIHQWPATLVQPVGSPLSLECTVEGTSNPNLYWYRQAAGRGLQLLFYSVGIGQISSEVPQNLSASRPQDRQFILSSKKLLLSDSGFYLCAWSHSPGTGTTIYFGEGSWLTVV.